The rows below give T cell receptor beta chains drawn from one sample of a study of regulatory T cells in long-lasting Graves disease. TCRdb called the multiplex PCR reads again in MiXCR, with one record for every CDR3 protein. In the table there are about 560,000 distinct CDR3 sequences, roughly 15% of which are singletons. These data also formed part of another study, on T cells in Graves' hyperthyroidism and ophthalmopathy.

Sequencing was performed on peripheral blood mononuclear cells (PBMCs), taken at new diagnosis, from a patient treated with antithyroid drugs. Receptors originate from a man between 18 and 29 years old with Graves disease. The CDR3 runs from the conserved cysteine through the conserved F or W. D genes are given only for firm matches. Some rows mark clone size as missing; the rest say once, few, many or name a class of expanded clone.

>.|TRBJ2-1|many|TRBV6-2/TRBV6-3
CASSETGEFEQFF
TGTGCCAGCAGTGAGACGGGAGAATTTGAGCAGTTCTTC
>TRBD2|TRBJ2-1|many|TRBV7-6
CASSPKAGGPNEQFF
TGTGCCAGCAGCCCAAAAGCGGGAGGGCCAAATGAGCAGTTCTTC
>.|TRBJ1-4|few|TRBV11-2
CASSRDDGFNEKLFF
TGTGCCAGCAGCCGGGACGATGGATTCAATGAAAAACTGTTTTTT
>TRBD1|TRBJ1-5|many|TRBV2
CAISDRGNQPQHF
TGTGCCATCAGTGACAGGGGAAATCAGCCCCAGCATTTT
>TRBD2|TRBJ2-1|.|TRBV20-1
CSAVGLAENNEQFF
TGCAGTGCGGTGGGACTAGCGGAAAACAATGAGCAGTTCTTC
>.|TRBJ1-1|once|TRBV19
CASSPGPAPEAFF
TGTGCCAGTAGCCCGGGCCCTGCCCCTGAAGCTTTCTTT
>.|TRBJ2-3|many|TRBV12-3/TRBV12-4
CASSFSGTDTQYF
TGTGCCAGCAGTTTTTCCGGGACAGATACGCAGTATTTT
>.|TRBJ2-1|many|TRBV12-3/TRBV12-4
CASSLSHYNEQFF
TGTGCCAGCAGTTTGTCACACTACAATGAGCAGTTCTTC
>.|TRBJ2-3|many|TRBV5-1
CASSLRPTTSTDTQYF
TGCGCCAGCAGCTTGAGGCCTACCACTAGCACAGATACGCAGTATTTT
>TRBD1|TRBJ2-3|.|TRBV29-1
CSVDPRDRITDTQYF
TGCAGCGTCGACCCCCGGGACAGGATCACAGATACGCAGTATTTT
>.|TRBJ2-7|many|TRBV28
CASSTRTPYEQYF
TGTGCCAGCAGCACAAGGACACCCTACGAGCAGTACTTC
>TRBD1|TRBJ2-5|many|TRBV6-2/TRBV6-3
CASRKPGQGAGTQYF
TGTGCCAGCAGGAAACCGGGACAGGGGGCTGGGACCCAGTACTTC
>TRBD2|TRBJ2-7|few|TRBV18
CASSPGTSGRDEQYF
TGTGCCAGCTCACCCGGGACTAGCGGGAGGGACGAGCAGTACTTC
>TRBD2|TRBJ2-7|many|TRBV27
CASSLTSGRANEQYF
TGTGCCAGCAGTCTGACTAGCGGGAGGGCCAACGAGCAGTACTTC
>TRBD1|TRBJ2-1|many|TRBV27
CASSHRDRGKSEQFF
TGTGCCAGCAGCCACCGGGACAGGGGGAAAAGTGAGCAGTTCTTC
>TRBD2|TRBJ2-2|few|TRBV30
CAWTLLAGGGELFF
TGTGCCTGGACCCTCCTAGCGGGAGGCGGGGAGCTGTTTTTT
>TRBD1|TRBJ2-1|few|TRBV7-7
CASSLIPGQDPTFF
TGTGCTAGCAGCTTAATACCGGGACAGGATCCCACGTTCTTC
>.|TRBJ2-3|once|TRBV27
CASKRGGTDTQYF
TGTGCCAGCAAAAGGGGCGGCACAGATACGCAGTATTTT
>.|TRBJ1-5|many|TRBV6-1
CASSEADSRLSYSNQPQHF
TGTGCCAGCAGTGAAGCAGACAGCCGTCTATCATATAGCAATCAGCCCCAGCATTTT
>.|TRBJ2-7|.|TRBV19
CASSPTSAGRPSHEQYF
TGTGCCAGTAGTCCTACTTCGGCAGGGCGACCTTCACACGAGCAGTACTTC
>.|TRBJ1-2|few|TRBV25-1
CASSAEGPYYGYTF
TGTGCCAGCAGCGCAGAGGGGCCATATTATGGCTACACCTTC
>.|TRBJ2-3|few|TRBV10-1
CASGGLGPDTQYF
TGCGCCAGCGGGGGACTGGGTCCAGATACGCAGTATTTT
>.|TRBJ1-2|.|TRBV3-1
CASSPGRGAKGYTF
TGTGCCAGCAGCCCGGGACGGGGGGCGAAAGGCTACACCTTC
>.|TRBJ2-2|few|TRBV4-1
CASSQDGGPGELFF
TGCGCCAGCAGCCAAGATGGCGGTCCCGGGGAGCTGTTTTTT
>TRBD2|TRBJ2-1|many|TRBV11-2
CASRERIPAGGSWNEQFF
TGTGCCAGCAGAGAGAGGATCCCAGCGGGAGGATCTTGGAATGAGCAGTTCTTC
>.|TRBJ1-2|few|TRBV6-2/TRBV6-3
CVSSYSQANYGYTF
TGTGTCAGCAGTTACTCTCAAGCAAACTATGGCTACACCTTC
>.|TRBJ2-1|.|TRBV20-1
CSARGVGEQFF
TGCAGTGCTAGGGGGGTTGGGGAGCAGTTCTTC
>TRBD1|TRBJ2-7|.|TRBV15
CAASRDIPGQGAYEQYF
TGTGCCGCCAGCAGAGACATTCCGGGACAGGGGGCGTACGAGCAGTACTTC
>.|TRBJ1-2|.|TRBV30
CAWCPTDNYGYTF
TGTGCCTGGTGCCCGACGGATAACTATGGCTACACCTTC
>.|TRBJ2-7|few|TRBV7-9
CASSLVQGSIYEQYF
TGTGCCAGCAGCTTAGTTCAGGGGAGCATTTACGAGCAGTACTTC
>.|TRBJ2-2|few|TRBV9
CASSVGPVGAQTGELFF
TGTGCCAGCAGCGTAGGGCCCGTGGGGGCGCAAACCGGGGAGCTGTTTTTT
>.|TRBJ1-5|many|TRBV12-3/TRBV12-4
CASMFSGGNQPQHF
TGTGCCAGCATGTTCTCAGGGGGCAATCAGCCCCAGCATTTT
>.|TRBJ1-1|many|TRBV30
CAWSVSTATEAFF
TGTGCCTGGAGTGTTTCAACGGCCACTGAAGCTTTCTTT
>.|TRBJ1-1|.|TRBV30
CAWSVGSRGTTEAFF
TGTGCCTGGAGTGTTGGCTCCAGAGGGACGACTGAAGCTTTCTTT
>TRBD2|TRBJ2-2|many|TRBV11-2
CASSPGTSSTGELFF
TGTGCCAGCAGCCCCGGGACTAGTTCTACCGGGGAGCTGTTTTTT
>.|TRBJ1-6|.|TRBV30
CAWSMGTWWSNNSPLHF
TGTGCCTGGAGTATGGGTACGTGGTGGAGCAATAATTCACCCCTCCACTTT
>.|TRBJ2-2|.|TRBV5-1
CASTPEFTGELFF
TGCGCCAGCACTCCTGAGTTCACCGGGGAGCTGTTTTTT
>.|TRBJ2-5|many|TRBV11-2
CASSPAEETQYF
TGTGCCAGCAGCCCAGCGGAGGAGACCCAGTACTTC
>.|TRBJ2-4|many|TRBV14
CASSSLGDLAKNIQYF
TGTGCCAGCAGCTCCCTAGGAGACTTAGCCAAAAACATTCAGTACTTC
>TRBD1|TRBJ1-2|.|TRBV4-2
CASSQPQGADYGYTF
TGTGCCAGCAGCCAACCCCAGGGGGCGGACTATGGCTACACCTTC
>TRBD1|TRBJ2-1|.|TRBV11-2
CASSLDLRGNEQFF
TGTGCCAGCAGCTTAGACCTCAGGGGGAATGAGCAGTTCTTC
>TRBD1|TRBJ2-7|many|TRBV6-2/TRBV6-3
CASSYGGGQGMDNEQYF
TGTGCCAGCAGTTACGGTGGGGGACAGGGGATGGATAACGAGCAGTACTTC
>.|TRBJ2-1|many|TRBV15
CATSRDRGEQFF
TGTGCCACCAGCAGAGATCGGGGCGAGCAGTTCTTC
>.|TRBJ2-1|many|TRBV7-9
CASRPGANNEQFF
TGTGCCAGCAGACCCGGGGCCAACAATGAGCAGTTCTTC
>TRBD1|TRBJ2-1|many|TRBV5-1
CASSLEGQGATEQFF
TGCGCCAGCAGCTTGGAGGGACAGGGGGCGACTGAGCAGTTCTTC
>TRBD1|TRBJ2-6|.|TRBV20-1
CSAKKQGTSGANVLTF
TGCAGTGCAAAAAAACAGGGGACCTCTGGGGCCAACGTCCTGACTTTC
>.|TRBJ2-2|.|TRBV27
CASSWVRAGELFF
TGTGCCAGCAGTTGGGTCCGGGCCGGGGAGCTGTTTTTT